The clone carrying this TCR beta chain was found a few times. What it recognizes is unknown. Sequenced by immunoSEQ multiplex PCR; TCRdb stores in-frame clones only, minus some. The data show roughly 15,000 clones, 55% to 70% seen once. Relapse after autologous stem cell transplantation occurred in every patient, and brentuximab vedotin exposure varied. The CDR3 length is 14 residues. Germline loops: CDR1 MDHEN, CDR2 SYDVKM. V lost 5 bases to trimming and J lost 5 bases; unmatched junction nucleotides: 8. This record comes from a study of PD-1 blockade in classical Hodgkin lymphoma. Study details: Patients got intravenous nivolumab 3 mg/kg every 2 weeks. The study, taken as a whole, reports: Those patients who began receiving nivolumab less than 1 year after ASCT had lower diversity, and they were excluded.

The source is a human donor with classical Hodgkin lymphoma. Specimen: peripheral blood mononuclear cells (PBMCs), collected before the second cycle of nivolumab. The V call is TRBV28, the J call TRBJ2-5, with 7 bases aligning to TRBD2. DNA for the CDR3: TGTGCCAGCAGTCGTATACTAGCGCTGGAGACCCAGTACTTC. Protein: CASSRILALETQYF.